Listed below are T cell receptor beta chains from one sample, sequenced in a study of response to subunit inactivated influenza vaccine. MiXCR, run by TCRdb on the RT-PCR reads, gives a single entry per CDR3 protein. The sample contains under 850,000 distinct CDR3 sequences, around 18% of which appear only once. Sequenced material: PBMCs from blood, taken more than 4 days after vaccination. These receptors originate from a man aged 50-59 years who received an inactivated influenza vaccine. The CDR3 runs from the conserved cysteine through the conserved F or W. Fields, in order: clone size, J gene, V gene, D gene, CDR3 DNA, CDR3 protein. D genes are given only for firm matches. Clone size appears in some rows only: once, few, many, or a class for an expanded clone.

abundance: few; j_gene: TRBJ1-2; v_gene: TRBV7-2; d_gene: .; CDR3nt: TGTGCCAGCACGCCAGTAGTAGCTAACTATGGCTACACCTTC; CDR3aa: CASTPVVANYGYTF
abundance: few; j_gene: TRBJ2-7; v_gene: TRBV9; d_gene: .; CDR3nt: TGTGCCAGCAGCGTAGCTGGAGGCCCGGGGCCCTACGAGCAGTACTTC; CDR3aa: CASSVAGGPGPYEQYF
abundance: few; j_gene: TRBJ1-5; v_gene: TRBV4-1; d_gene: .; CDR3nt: TGCGCCAGCAGCCAAGTAGGAAATCAGCCCCAGCATTTT; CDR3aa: CASSQVGNQPQHF
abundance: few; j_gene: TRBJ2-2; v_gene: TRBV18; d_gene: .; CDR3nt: TGTGCCAGCTCGAGAGGCGTAGGCTCCGGGGAGCTGTTTTTT; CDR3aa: CASSRGVGSGELFF
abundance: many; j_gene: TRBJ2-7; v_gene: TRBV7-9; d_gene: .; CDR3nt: TGTGCCAGCAGCTTAGAGGTGCCTTACGAGCAGTACTTC; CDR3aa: CASSLEVPYEQYF
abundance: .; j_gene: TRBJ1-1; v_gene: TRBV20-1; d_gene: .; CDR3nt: TGCAGTGCTAGAGTCGGGGGGGGGATGAACACTGAAGCTTTCTTT; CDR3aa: CSARVGGGMNTEAFF
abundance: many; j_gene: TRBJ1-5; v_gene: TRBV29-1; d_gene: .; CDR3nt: TGCACCACCTCAGAGAGCAATCAGCCCCAGCATTTT; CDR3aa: CTTSESNQPQHF
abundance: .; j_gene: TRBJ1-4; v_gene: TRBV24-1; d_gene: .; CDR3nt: TGTGCCACCAGTGACACCGGGACAACGAATGAAAAACTGTTTTTT; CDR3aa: CATSDTGTTNEKLFF
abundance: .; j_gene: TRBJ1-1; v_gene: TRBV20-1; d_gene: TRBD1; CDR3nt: TGCAGTGCTAGGACTGCCAGGGGGCTTATCACTGAAGCTTTCTTT; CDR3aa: CSARTARGLITEAFF
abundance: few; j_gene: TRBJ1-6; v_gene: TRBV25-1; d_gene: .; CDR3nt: TGTGCCAGCACTGGGCGCTCCTATAATTCACCCCTCCACTTT; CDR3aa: CASTGRSYNSPLHF
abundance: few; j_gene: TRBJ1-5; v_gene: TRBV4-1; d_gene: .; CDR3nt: TGCGCCAGCAGCCAAACCGGACAATTAAGCAATCAGCCCCAGCATTTT; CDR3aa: CASSQTGQLSNQPQHF
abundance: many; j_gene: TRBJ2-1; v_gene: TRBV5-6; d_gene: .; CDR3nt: TGTGCCAGCAGTAGGAACGAGGGAGAGATCAATGAGCAGTTCTTC; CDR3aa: CASSRNEGEINEQFF
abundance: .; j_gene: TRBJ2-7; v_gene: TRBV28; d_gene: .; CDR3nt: TGTGCCAGCAGCGAAACTCGGCGAACGAGCTCCTACGAGCAGTACTTC; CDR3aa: CASSETRRTSSYEQYF
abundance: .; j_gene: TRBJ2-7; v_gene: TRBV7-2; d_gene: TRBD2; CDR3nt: TGTGCCAGCAGCTTAGAAAGCGGGGCCCTCTACGAGCAGTACTTC; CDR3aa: CASSLESGALYEQYF
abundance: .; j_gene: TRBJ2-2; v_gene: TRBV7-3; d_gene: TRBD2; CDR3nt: TGTGCCAGCAGCTTAGTGATAGCGGGAGTCGGGACCGGGGAGCTGTTTTTT; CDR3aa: CASSLVIAGVGTGELFF
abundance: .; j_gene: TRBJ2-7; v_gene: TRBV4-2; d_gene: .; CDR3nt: TGTGCCAGCAGCCAAGAAAGTGGTCCACCCTACGAGCAGTACTTC; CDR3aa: CASSQESGPPYEQYF
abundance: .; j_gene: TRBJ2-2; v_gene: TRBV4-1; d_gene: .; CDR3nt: TGCGCCAGCAGCCAGTCCCTTGACAGGAAGCTGTTTTTT; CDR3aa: CASSQSLDRKLFF
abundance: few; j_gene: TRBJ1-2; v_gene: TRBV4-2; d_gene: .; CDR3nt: TGTGCCAGCAGCCAAGATTCGAGGGGAACGGAGGGCTACACCTTC; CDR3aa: CASSQDSRGTEGYTF
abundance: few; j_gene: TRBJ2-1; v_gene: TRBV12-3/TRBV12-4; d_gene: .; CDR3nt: TGTGCCGCCGCTACTAGAGGCTACAATGAGCAGTTCTTC; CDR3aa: CAAATRGYNEQFF
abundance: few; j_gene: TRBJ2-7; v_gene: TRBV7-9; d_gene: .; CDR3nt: TGTGCCAGCAGCGGAGGGCTCTACGAGCAGTACTTC; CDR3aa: CASSGGLYEQYF
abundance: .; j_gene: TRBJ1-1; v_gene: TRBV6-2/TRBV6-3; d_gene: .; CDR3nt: TGTGCCAGCACCAACCTATGGACGGCTGAAGCTTTCTTT; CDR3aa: CASTNLWTAEAFF
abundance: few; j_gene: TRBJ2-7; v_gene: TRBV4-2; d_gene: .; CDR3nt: TGTGCCAGCAGCCAAGATCCTTTTGAGCAGTACTTC; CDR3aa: CASSQDPFEQYF
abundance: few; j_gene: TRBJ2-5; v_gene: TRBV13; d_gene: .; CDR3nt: TGTGCCAGCAGCGGCGGGGGCGGAGAGACCCAGTACTTC; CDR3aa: CASSGGGGETQYF
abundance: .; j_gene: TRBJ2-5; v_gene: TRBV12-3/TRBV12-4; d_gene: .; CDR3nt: TGTGCCAGCAGTTTAGTAAAGCGGGAGACCCAGTACTTC; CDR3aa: CASSLVKRETQYF
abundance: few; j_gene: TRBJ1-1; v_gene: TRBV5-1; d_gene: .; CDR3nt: TGCGCCAGCAGCTTATTACCGAAAAACACTGAAGCTTTCTTT; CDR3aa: CASSLLPKNTEAFF
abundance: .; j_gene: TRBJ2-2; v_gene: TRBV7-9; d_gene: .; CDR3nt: TGTGCCAGCAGCTTAGGGCGTCCCTTGGACGGGGAGCTGTTTTTT; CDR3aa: CASSLGRPLDGELFF
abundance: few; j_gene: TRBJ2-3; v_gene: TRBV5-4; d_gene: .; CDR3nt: TGTGCCAGCAGCACCACGTATAGTCAAGATACGCAGTATTTT; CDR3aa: CASSTTYSQDTQYF
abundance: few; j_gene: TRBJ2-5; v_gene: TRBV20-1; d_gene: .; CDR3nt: TGCAGTGCTAGAGAGACCTGGGAAGAGACCCAGTACTTC; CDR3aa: CSARETWEETQYF
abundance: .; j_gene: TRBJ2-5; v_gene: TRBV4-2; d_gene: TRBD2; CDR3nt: TGTGCCAGCAGCGCCCGAGCGGGGGGGCAAGAGACCCAGTACTTC; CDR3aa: CASSARAGGQETQYF
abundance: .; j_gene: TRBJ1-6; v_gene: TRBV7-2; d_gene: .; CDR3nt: TGTGCCAGCAGCTTAGCGCTCTTAACGCTCAATTCACCCCTCCACTTT; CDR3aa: CASSLALLTLNSPLHF
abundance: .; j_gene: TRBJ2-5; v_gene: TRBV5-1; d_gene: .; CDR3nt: TGCGCCAGCTCGGGCCTCCCCGGGGAGACCCAGTACTTC; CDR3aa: CASSGLPGETQYF
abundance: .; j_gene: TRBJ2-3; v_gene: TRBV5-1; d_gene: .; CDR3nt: TGCGCCAGCAGCTTGTTCGCTCCTAGCCCCCGCACAGATACGCAGTATTTT; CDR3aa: CASSLFAPSPRTDTQYF
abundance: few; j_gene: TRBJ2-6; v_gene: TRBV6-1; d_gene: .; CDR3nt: TGTGCCACCACCCCGACTCTCCCCACGGGGGCCAACGTCCTGACTTTC; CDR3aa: CATTPTLPTGANVLTF
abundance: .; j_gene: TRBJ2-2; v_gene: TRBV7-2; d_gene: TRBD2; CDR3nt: TGTGCCAGCAGCCCTAGCGGGGGGGCCTACACCGGGGAGCTGTTTTTT; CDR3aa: CASSPSGGAYTGELFF
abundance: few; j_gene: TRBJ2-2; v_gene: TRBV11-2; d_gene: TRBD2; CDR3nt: TGTGCCAGCAGCTCCCGACTAGCTGGGACCGGGGAGCTGTTTTTT; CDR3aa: CASSSRLAGTGELFF
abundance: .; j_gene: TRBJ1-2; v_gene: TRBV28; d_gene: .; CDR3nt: TGTGCCAGCACCAGCGGGGGGGGACGGGGCTATGGCTACACCTTC; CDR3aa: CASTSGGGRGYGYTF
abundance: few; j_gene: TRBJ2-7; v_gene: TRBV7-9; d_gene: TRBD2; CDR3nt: TGTGCCAGCAGCTTACATGGACTAGCTTACGAGCAGTACTTC; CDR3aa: CASSLHGLAYEQYF
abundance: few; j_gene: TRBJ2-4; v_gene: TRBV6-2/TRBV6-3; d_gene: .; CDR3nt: TGTGCCAGCAGTGAGGTGAACATTCAGTACTTC; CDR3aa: CASSEVNIQYF
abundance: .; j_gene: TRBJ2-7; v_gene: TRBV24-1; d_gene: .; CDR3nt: TGTGCCACCAGTTCATCCCTTTCCTACGAGCAGTACTTC; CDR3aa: CATSSSLSYEQYF
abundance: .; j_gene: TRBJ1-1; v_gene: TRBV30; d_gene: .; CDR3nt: TGTGCCTGGAGTGTATTAGAGCCTGAAGCTTTCTTT; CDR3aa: CAWSVLEPEAFF
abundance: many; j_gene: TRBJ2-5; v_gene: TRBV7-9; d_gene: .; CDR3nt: TGTGCCAGCAGCTTGGACACAGCACAAGAGACCCAGTACTTC; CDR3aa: CASSLDTAQETQYF
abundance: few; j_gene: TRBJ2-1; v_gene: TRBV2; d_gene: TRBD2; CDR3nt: TGTGCCAGCAGTGAACTGGCTAGCGGGGGTAAAGCGCAGTTCTTC; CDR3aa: CASSELASGGKAQFF
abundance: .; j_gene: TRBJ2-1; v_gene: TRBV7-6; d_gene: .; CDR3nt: TGTGCCAGCAGCCCCCGGCCAAACAATGAGCAGTTCTTC; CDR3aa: CASSPRPNNEQFF
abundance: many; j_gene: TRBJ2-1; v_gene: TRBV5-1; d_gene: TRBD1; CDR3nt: TGCGCCAGCAGCTCGGGACAGGGGGCGTACAATGAGCAGTTCTTC; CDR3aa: CASSSGQGAYNEQFF
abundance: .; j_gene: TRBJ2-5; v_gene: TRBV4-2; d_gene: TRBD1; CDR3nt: TGTGCCAGCAGCCAAGATTCGACAGGGGAGGAGGTGGTAGAAGAGACCCAGTACTTC; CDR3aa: CASSQDSTGEEVVEETQYF
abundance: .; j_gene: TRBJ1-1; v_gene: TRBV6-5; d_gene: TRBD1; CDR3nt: TGTGCCAGCAGTTACTGGGACAGGGGGCTCACTGAAGCTTTCTTT; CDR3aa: CASSYWDRGLTEAFF
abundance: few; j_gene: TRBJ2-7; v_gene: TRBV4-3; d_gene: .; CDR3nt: TGCGCCAGCAGCCCCGGGGCTCTCTCCTACGAGCAGTACTTC; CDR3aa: CASSPGALSYEQYF
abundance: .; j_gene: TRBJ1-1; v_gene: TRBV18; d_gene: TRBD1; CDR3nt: TGTGCCAGCTCCCAAAGGGACAGAGGCGCTTTCTTT; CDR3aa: CASSQRDRGAFF
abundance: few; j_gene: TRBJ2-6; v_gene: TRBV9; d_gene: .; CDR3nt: TGTGCCAGCAGCGTAGGATCCCTCTCTGGGGCCAACGTCCTGACTTTC; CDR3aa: CASSVGSLSGANVLTF
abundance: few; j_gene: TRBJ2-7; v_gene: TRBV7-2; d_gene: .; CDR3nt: TGTGCCAGCAGCTTGAGCGGGTGGGATTCCTACGAGCAGTACTTC; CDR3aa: CASSLSGWDSYEQYF
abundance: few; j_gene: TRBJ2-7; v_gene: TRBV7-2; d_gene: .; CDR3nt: TGTGCCAGCAGCGTGACTAGGGACGAGCAGTACTTC; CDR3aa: CASSVTRDEQYF
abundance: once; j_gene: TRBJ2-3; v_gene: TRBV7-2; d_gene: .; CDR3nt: TGTGCCAGCAGCCGAAGCGGGCCACTCACAGATACGCAGTATTTT; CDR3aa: CASSRSGPLTDTQYF
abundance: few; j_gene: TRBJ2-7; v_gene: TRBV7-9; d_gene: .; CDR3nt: TGTGCCAGCAGCGAGGCACAGTGGACACTTTACGAGCAGTACTTC; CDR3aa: CASSEAQWTLYEQYF
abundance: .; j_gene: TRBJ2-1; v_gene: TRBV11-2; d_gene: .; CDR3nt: TGTGCCAGCAGCGGGAGAGGGTGGCAGGGTGGTGAGCAGTTCTTC; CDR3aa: CASSGRGWQGGEQFF
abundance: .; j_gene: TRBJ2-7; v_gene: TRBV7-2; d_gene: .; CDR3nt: TGTGCCAGCAGCTTAGGGGGAGGATACTCAAACTACGAGCAGTACTTC; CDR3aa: CASSLGGGYSNYEQYF